The following is a T cell receptor (beta chain) sequence with its context. Antigen unknown. Trimming cost V 0 bases and J 8 bases, with 9 bases left between them. CDR3 size: 13 residues. Germline V gene sequence: CDR1 SGHDT, CDR2 YYEEEE. It was negative isolation that provided the CD8+ and CD4+ T cells, whereas TEMRA cells were enriched by FACS. The source of the sample is a study of CD8 T cells in Susac syndrome. Study-wide results and caveats: There were some 15 Susac-specific public clones in total CD8+ repertoires and several in CD8+ TEMRA repertoires. The TCR sequencing and HLA analysis in the study involved a relatively small number of individuals, as the study acknowledged.

RNA, at about 0.5 to 1 ug, was reverse transcribed with random hexamers. The authors amplified TCR beta CDR3 across 54 Vbeta and 13 Jbeta using immunoSEQ multiplex PCR. TCRdb called the immunoSEQ multiplex PCR reads again in MiXCR, with one record for every CDR3 protein. Seen here are about 110,000 distinct CDR3 sequences, roughly 94% observed once, and the top ten hold approximately 0.41%. The sample was CD8+ T cells from PBMCs. J is TRBJ2-1 and V is TRBV5-6; weak D call: TRBD1 (5 bases). This TCR derives from a human donor with Susac syndrome. CDR3 residues: CASSLGTRDEQFF. The CDR3 DNA is TGTGCCAGCAGCTTGGGGACACGAGATGAGCAGTTCTTC.